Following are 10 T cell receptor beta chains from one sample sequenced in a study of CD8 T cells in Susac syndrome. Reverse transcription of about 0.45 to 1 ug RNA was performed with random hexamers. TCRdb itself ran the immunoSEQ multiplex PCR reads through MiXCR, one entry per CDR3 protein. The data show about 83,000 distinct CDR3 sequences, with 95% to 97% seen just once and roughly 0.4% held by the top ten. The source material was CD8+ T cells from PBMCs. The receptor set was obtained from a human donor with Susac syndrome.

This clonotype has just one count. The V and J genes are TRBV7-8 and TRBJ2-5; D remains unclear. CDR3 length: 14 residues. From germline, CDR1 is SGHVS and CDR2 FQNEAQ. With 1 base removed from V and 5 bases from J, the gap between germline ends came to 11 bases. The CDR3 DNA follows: TGTGCCAGCAGCTTAGACACGGTGGGGGAGACCCAGTACTTC. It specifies CASSLDTVGETQYF.

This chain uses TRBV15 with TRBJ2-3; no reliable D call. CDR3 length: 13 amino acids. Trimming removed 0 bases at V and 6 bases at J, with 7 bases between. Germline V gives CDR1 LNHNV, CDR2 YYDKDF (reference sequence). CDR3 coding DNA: TGTGCCACCAGCAGAGACTGGTGGGATACGCAGTATTTT. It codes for CATSRDWWDTQYF.

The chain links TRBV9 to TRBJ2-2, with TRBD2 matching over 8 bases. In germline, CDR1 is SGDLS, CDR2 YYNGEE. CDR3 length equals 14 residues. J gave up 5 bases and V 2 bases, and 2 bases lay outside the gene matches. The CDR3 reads CASSVREGTGELFF. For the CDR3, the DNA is TGTGCCAGCAGCGTTCGGGAGGGTACCGGGGAGCTGTTTTTT.

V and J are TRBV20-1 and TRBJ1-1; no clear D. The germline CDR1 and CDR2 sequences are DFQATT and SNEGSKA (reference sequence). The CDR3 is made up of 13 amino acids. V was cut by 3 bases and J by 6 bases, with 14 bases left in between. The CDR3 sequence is CSARSPGEPEAFF. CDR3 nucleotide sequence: TGCAGTGCTAGGAGTCCCGGGGAGCCTGAAGCTTTCTTT.

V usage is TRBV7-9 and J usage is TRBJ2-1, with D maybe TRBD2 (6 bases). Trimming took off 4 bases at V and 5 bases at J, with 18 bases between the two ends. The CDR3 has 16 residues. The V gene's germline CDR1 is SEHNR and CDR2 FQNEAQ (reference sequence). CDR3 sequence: CASSSVHGSRNNEQFF. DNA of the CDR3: TGTGCCAGCAGCTCGGTCCACGGGAGTAGGAACAATGAGCAGTTCTTC.

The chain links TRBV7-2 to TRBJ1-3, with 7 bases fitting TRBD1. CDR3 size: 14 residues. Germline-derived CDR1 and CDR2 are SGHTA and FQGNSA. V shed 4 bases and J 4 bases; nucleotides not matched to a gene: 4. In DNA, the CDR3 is TGTGCCAGCAGCTCAGGGGGTACGGGAAACACCATATATTTT. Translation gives CASSSGGTGNTIYF.

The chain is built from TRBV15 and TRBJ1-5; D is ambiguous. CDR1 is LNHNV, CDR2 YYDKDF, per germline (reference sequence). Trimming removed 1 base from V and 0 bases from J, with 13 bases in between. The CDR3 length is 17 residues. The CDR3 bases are TGTGCCACCAGCAGAGTTCGGACTACTTATAGCAATCAGCCCCAGCATTTT. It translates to CATSRVRTTYSNQPQHF.

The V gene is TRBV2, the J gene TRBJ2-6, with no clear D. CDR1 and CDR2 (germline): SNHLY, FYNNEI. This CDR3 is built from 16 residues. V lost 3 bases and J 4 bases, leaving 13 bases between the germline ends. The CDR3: CASSDMGSGGANVLTF. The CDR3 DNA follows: TGTGCCAGCAGTGATATGGGTTCGGGCGGGGCCAACGTCCTGACTTTC.

DNA of the CDR3: TGTGCCACCAGCAGAAAGGGGGCTACTAATGAAAAACTGTTTTTT. Encoded protein: CATSRKGATNEKLFF. The chain links TRBV15 to TRBJ1-4; 7 nucleotides agree with TRBD1. This CDR3 spans 15 amino acids. Germline assignment: CDR1 LNHNV and CDR2 YYDKDF (reference sequence). J lost 2 bases, V lost 2 bases, and 2 bases had no gene match.

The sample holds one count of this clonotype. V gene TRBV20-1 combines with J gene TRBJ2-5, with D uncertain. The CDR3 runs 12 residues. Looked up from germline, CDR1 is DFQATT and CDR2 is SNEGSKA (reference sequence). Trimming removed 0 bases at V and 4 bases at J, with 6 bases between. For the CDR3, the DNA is TGCAGTGCTAGAGATGGCCCAGAGACCCAGTACTTC. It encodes CSARDGPETQYF.